Each of the 17 T cell receptor beta chains below was sequenced from the same sample in a study of blood T cell repertoires in COVID-19. Using immunoSEQ multiplex PCR, the repertoire was profiled, and TCRdb retains in-frame clones only, with some absent. The repertoire holds approximately 240,000 clones, with around four fifths as singletons. Sequencing was done on a sample of peripheral blood. These receptors all come from a woman aged 55 to 70 with active or convalescent COVID-19.

This clone was seen only a few times. The V gene is TRBV9, the J gene TRBJ2-5, with TRBD1 as a possible D gene (7 bases). The CDR3 is made up of 14 amino acids. Deletions cut 3 bases from V and 5 bases from J, with 14 bases between. Germline V gene sequence: CDR1 SGDLS, CDR2 YYNGEE. The CDR3 reads CASSAQGGVETQYF. The CDR3 coding sequence is TGTGCCAGCAGCGCCCAGGGGGGCGTTGAGACCCAGTACTTC.

The chain carries TRBV6-5 and TRBJ1-1; D is unresolved. Germline assignment: CDR1 MNHEY and CDR2 SVGAGI. The CDR3 covers 13 residues. Deletions cut 6 bases from V and 7 bases from J, with 15 bases between. CDR3 amino acids: CASSSSYLLEAFF. In DNA form, the CDR3 reads TGTGCCAGCAGCTCTTCCTACTTACTTGAAGCTTTCTTT.

The rearrangement joins TRBV3-1 (or the pseudogene TRBV3-2) to TRBJ2-7; 8 bases agree with TRBD2. With V trimmed by 2 bases and J by 0 bases, 3 bases remained unmatched. The CDR3 has 15 residues. Looked up from germline, CDR1 is LGHDT and CDR2 is YNNKEL (reference sequence). CDR3 region: CASSQRGGSSYEQYF. DNA for the CDR3: TGTGCCAGCAGCCAACGCGGGGGGAGCTCCTACGAGCAGTACTTC.

This clone was found once. V gene TRBV6-4 combines with J gene TRBJ2-1; the D is unclear. The germline V gene has CDR1 MRHNA and CDR2 SNTAGT. V was clipped by 4 bases and J by 4 bases, with 14 bases between them. The CDR3 totals 15 residues. The CDR3 region is CASSVSSSGYNEQFF. Written as DNA, the CDR3 is TGTGCCAGCAGTGTTAGTAGTAGTGGTTACAATGAGCAGTTCTTC.

This clone appeared a single time. The CDR3 DNA reads as TGTGCCACCAGTGACCCGACAGGGGTGGAGACCCAGTACTTC. It is translated as CATSDPTGVETQYF. This chain uses TRBV24-1 with TRBJ2-5; 8 nucleotides line up with TRBD1. The CDR3 covers 14 residues. Germline CDR1 reads KGHDR; CDR2 reads SFDVKD. Trimming at V came to 4 bases and at J to 5 bases, leaving 5 bases not matched to a gene.

The chain employs TRBV11-2 and TRBJ2-7; TRBD1 aligns across 9 bases. The CDR3 is made up of 14 amino acids. V gave up 1 base and J gave up 3 bases; unmatched junction bases: 1. Germline CDR1 is SGHAT and CDR2 is FQNNGV. The CDR3 region has the DNA TGTGCCAGCAGCTTAGGGGGACAGGGCTACGAGCAGTACGTC. Translating it yields CASSLGGQGYEQYV.

The rearrangement uses TRBV19 and TRBJ1-1; TRBD1 matches at 8 bases. The V and J ends lost 4 bases and 4 bases, in that order; junction bases with no gene match: 2. Germline-derived CDR1 and CDR2 are LNHDA and SQIVND (reference sequence). The CDR3 spans 13 residues. CDR3 in amino acids: CASSRTGFTEAFF. The CDR3, as DNA: TGTGCCAGTAGTAGGACAGGGTTCACTGAAGCTTTCTTT.

The chain couples TRBV7-9 to TRBJ2-7; 13 positions match TRBD2. Germline V lookup: CDR1 SEHNR, CDR2 FQNEAQ (reference sequence). The length of the CDR3 is 17 residues. The trim removed 1 base at V and 7 bases at J, leaving 10 bases unmatched. The CDR3 DNA sequence: TGTGCCAGCAGCTTAGTTACTAGCGGGAGGGCTCAAGGGGAGCAGTACTTC. Residues: CASSLVTSGRAQGEQYF.

V is TRBV30 and J is TRBJ1-1; D not resolved. The CDR3 length is 13 residues. The germline V and J ends were trimmed by 6 bases and 5 bases, with 16 bases remaining between them. CDR1 and CDR2 (germline): GTSNPN, SVGIG (reference sequence). The chain's CDR3 is CACIGPRGTEAFF. The CDR3 region has the DNA TGTGCCTGCATTGGACCGCGCGGGACTGAAGCTTTCTTT.

This clone was seen many times. Written as DNA, the CDR3 is TGCAGTGCTAGTCCCGGACAGCTTGGAAATTCACCCCTCCACTTT. Amino acid sequence: CSASPGQLGNSPLHF. The rearrangement links TRBV20-1 to TRBJ1-6, with D possibly TRBD1 on 6 matching bases. Trimming took off 3 bases at V and 7 bases at J, with 16 bases between the two ends. This CDR3 has 15 amino acids. The V gene's germline CDR1 is DFQATT and CDR2 SNEGSKA (reference sequence).

The J gene is TRBJ2-3, the V gene TRBV29-1; 7 bases align to TRBD2. The V segment lost 3 bases and the J segment 2 bases; nucleotides outside the gene matches: 11. Germline V lookup: CDR1 SQVTM, CDR2 ANQGSEA. The CDR3 contains 16 residues. The CDR3 DNA reads TGCAGCGTTGAGAGGGTTGGGGGGGAGAACACAGATACGCAGTATTTT. Protein product: CSVERVGGENTDTQYF.

This clone was counted once. V gene TRBV5-1 combines with J gene TRBJ2-5; 7 bases agree with TRBD2. CDR1 SGHRS and CDR2 YFSETQ come from the germline V gene. The CDR3 is 13 amino acids. J gave up 2 bases and V 4 bases, and 2 bases lay outside the gene matches. The CDR3 spells CASSPGLQETQYF. The DNA of the CDR3 is TGCGCCAGCAGCCCGGGACTACAAGAGACCCAGTACTTC.

V is TRBV4-1 and J is TRBJ2-5, with 10 bases aligning to TRBD2. The V gene's germline CDR1 is MGHRA and CDR2 YSYEKL. The CDR3 length is 18 residues. Unmatched junction bases numbered 8, after V lost 0 bases and J lost 1 base. The CDR3 reads CASSQDPPGLASQETQYF. The DNA for the CDR3 is TGCGCCAGCAGCCAAGATCCACCGGGACTAGCGTCCCAAGAGACCCAGTACTTC.

The V and J genes are TRBV2 and TRBJ1-6; maybe TRBD1 (6 bases). Germline V gives CDR1 SNHLY, CDR2 FYNNEI. CDR3 size: 17 residues. The V end was cut by 7 bases, the J end by 4 bases, with 20 bases between. The CDR3 DNA reads as TGTGCCAGCACCTTAAAAAGGGGGACGGATTATAATTCACCCCTCCACTTT. Residues: CASTLKRGTDYNSPLHF.

The chain has TRBV4-1 and TRBJ1-1; a possible D gene is TRBD1 (6 bases). Germline CDR1 reads MGHRA; CDR2 reads YSYEKL. With 2 bases removed from V and 7 bases from J, the gap between germline ends came to 20 bases. The CDR3 has 16 amino acids. In DNA form, the CDR3 reads TGCGCCAGCAGCCAATTTTCGAAGGGGGGGAGGGGTGAAGCTTTCTTT. Its translation: CASSQFSKGGRGEAFF.

This clone was observed a single time. The V call is TRBV7-8, the J call TRBJ1-1, with D maybe TRBD1 (6 bases). V lost 5 bases and J 7 bases, leaving 14 bases between the germline ends. The CDR3 is made up of 13 amino acids. Germline V gene lookup returns CDR1 SGHVS and CDR2 FQNEAQ. In nucleotides, the CDR3 is TGTGCCAGCAGCAATCGGGGGGGCAATGAAGCTTTCTTT. It yields the protein CASSNRGGNEAFF. Full variable domain (remainder filled in from reference TRBV7-8 and TRBJ1-1): GAGVSQSPRYKVAKRGQDVALRCDPISGHVSLFWYQQALGQGPEFLTYFQNEAQLDKSGLPSDRFFAERPEGSVSTLKIQRTQQEDSAVYLCASSNRGGNEAFFGQGTRLTVV.

The rearrangement links TRBV2 to TRBJ1-2; TRBD1 agrees at 11 bases. The CDR3 covers 15 residues. Germline loops: CDR1 SNHLY, CDR2 FYNNEI. J was trimmed by 4 bases and V by 6 bases; bases with no gene match: 7. CDR3 bases: TGTGCCAGCAGACCTGGACAGGGGGCCGCCTATGGCTACACCTTC. It specifies CASRPGQGAAYGYTF.